This T cell receptor beta chain was sequenced for a study of blood T cell repertoires in COVID-19. Turning to the study itself: There were acute and convalescent COVID-19 samples, and they came from the United States, Italy and Spain. Nucleic acid was either cDNA or gDNA, and it came from T cells, B-cell-depleted T cells, or PBMCs.

In the original analysis: Amplification of reference gene primers provided the estimated nucleated cell counts. Profiled with immunoSEQ multiplex PCR; TCRdb holds only in-frame clones, not every one. Clone size and V and J calls were adopted from that table, with D and trimming inferred from the DNA. Of under 250,000 clones listed, roughly 78% were seen once; the top ten hold roughly 12%. The V segment lost 4 bases and the J segment 7 bases; nucleotides outside the gene matches: 8. The germline V gene encodes CDR1 MNHEY and CDR2 SMNVEV (reference sequence). This CDR3 region has 14 residues. V and J are TRBV27 and TRBJ2-7, with 9 bases that match TRBD1. This clonotype originated in a woman aged 35 to 49 with acute or convalescent COVID-19. Sequencing was done on a sample of peripheral blood. DNA of the CDR3: TGTGCCAGCAGTTCTCGACCCGGGACAGGGGAGCAGTACTTC. It translates to CASSSRPGTGEQYF.